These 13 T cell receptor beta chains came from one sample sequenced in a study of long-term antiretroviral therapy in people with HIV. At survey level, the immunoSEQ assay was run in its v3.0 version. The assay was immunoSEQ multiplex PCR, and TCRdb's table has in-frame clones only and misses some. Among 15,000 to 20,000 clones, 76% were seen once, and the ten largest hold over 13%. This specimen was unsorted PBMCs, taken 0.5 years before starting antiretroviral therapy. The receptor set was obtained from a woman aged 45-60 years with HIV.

The CDR3 sequence: CASETGAENSPLHF. The CDR3 bases are TGTGCCAGCGAGACGGGGGCAGAAAATTCACCCCTCCACTTT. The rearrangement uses TRBV19 and TRBJ1-6, with D maybe TRBD1 (6 bases). There are 14 residues in the CDR3. The V gene lost 9 bases and the J gene lost 7 bases, with 16 bases spanning the gap. Germline V gene sequence: CDR1 LNHDA, CDR2 SQIVND (reference sequence).

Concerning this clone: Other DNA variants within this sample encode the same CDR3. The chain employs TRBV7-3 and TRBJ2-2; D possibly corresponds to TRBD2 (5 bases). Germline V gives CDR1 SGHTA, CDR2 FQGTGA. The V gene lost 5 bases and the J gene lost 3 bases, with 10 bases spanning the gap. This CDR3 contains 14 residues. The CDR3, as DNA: TGTGCCAGCAGCCTGGACTCTTACACCGGGGAGCTGTTTTTT. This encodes CASSLDSYTGELFF. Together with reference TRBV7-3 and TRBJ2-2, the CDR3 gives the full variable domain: GAGVSQTPSNKVTEKGKYVELRCDPISGHTALYWYRQSLGQGPEFLIYFQGTGAADDSGLPNDRFFAVRPEGSVSTLKIQRTERGDSAVYLCASSLDSYTGELFFGEGSRLTVL.

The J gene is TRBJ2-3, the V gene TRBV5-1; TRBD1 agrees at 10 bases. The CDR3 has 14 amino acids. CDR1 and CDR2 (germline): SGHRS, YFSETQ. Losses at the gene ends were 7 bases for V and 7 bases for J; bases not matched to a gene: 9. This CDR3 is CASADRTGGHTQYF. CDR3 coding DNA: TGCGCCAGCGCTGACCGGACAGGGGGTCATACGCAGTATTTT.

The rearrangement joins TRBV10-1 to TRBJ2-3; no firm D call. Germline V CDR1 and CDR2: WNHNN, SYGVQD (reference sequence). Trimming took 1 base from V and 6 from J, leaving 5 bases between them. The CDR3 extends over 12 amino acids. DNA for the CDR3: TGCGCCAGCAGTGAGTTGGGCGATACGCAGTATTTT. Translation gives CASSELGDTQYF.

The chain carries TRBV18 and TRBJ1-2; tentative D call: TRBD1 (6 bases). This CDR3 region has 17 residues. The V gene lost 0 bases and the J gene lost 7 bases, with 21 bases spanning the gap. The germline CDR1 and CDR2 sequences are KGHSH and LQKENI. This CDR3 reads CASSPPVQGSLGSGYTF. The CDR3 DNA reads TGTGCCAGCTCACCACCGGTCCAGGGGTCCCTGGGGAGTGGCTACACCTTC.

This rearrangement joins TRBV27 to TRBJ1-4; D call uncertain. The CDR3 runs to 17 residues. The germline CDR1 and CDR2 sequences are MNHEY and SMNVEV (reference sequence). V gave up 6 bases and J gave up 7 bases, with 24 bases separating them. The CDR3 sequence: CASSLTFVRTPSEKLFF. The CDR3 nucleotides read TGTGCCAGCAGCCTCACCTTTGTTAGGACCCCGAGTGAAAAACTGTTTTTT. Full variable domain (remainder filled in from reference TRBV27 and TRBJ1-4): EAQVTQNPRYLITVTGKKLTVTCSQNMNHEYMSWYRQDPGLGLRQIYYSMNVEVTDKGDVPEGYKVSRKEKRNFPLILESPSPNQTSLYFCASSLTFVRTPSEKLFFGSGTQLSVL.

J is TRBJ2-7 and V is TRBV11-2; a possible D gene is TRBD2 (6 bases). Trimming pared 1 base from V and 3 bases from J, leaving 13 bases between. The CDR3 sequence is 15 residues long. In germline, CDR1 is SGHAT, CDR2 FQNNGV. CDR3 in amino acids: CASSLGQRVYYEQYF. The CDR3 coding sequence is TGTGCCAGCAGCTTAGGGCAGCGGGTATACTACGAGCAGTACTTC.

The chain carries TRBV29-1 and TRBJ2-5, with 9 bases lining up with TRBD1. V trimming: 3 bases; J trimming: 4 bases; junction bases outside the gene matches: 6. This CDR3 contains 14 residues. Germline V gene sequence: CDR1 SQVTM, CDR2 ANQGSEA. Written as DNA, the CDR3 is TGCAGCGTTGAGAACAGGGGGCGCGGAGAGACCCAGTACTTC. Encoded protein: CSVENRGRGETQYF.

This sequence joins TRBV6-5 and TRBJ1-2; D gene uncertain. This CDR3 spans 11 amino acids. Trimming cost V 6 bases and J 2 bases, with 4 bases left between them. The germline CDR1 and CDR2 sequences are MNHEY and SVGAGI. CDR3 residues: CASRGNYGYTF. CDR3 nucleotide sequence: TGTGCCAGCAGGGGGAACTATGGCTACACCTTC.

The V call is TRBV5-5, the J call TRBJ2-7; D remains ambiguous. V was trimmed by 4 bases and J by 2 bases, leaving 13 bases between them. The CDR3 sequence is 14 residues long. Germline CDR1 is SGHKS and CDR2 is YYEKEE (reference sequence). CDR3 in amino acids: CASSIGPATYEQYF. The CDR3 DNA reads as TGTGCCAGCAGCATAGGACCGGCGACCTACGAGCAGTACTTC.

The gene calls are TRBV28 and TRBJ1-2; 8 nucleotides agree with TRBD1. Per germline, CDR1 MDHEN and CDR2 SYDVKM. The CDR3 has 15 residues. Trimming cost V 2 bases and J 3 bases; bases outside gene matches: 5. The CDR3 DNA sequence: TGTGCCAGCAGTTTAACTCCGACAGGGGACTATGGCTACACCTTC. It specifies CASSLTPTGDYGYTF.

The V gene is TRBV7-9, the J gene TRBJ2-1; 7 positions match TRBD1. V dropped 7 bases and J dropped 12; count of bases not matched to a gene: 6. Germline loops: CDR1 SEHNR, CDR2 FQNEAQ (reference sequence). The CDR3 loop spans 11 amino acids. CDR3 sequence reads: CASTEDRAQFF. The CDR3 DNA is TGTGCCAGCACCGAAGACAGGGCGCAGTTCTTC.

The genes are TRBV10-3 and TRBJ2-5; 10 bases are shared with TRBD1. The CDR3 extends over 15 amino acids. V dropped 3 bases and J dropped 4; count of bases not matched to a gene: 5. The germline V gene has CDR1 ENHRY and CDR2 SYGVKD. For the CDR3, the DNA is TGTGCCATCAGTGACGTGACAGGGGGCCCAGAGACCCAGTACTTC. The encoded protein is CAISDVTGGPETQYF.